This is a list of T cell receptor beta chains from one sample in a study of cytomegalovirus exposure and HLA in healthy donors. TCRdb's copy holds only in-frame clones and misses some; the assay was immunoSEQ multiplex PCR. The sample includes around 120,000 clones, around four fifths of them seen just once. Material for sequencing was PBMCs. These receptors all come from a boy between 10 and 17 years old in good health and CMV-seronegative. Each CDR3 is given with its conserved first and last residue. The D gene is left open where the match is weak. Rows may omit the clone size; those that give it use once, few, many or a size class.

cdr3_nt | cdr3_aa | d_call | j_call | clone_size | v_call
TGTGCCAGCAGCTTAGGGGGTAGGACTGGCGGTATTGAGCAGTTCTTC | CASSLGGRTGGIEQFF | NA | TRBJ2-1 | NA | TRBV7-9
TGTGCCAGCAACCAGGCGCCCCAGCATTTT | CASNQAPQHF | NA | TRBJ1-5 | NA | TRBV6-1
TGTGCCAGCAGCTTAGTCGTCGACTCGTACGAGCAGTACTTC | CASSLVVDSYEQYF | NA | TRBJ2-7 | NA | TRBV7-2
TGTGCCAGTAGTATAAGTAGACAGGGGGGAACAGATACGCAGTATTTT | CASSISRQGGTDTQYF | TRBD1 | TRBJ2-3 | NA | TRBV19
TGTGCCACCAGCATTCAGGGTTCGGGTAACTATGGCTACACCTTC | CATSIQGSGNYGYTF | NA | TRBJ1-2 | NA | TRBV15
TGTGCCAGCAGCTTTCGACTCGAGCAGTTCTTC | CASSFRLEQFF | NA | TRBJ2-1 | once | TRBV5-6
TGCAGCGGGGGACAGTTTGCCTCCTACAATGAGCAGTTCTTC | CSGGQFASYNEQFF | TRBD1 | TRBJ2-1 | NA | TRBV29-1
TGTGCCAGCAGTTACTCTCGGCGGGAAGGGGAGTACTTC | CASSYSRREGEYF | NA | TRBJ2-7 | NA | TRBV6-6
TGTGCCAGCAGCCCGTGGACAGGGCCCTCCTACGAGCAGTACTTC | CASSPWTGPSYEQYF | TRBD1 | TRBJ2-7 | NA | TRBV7-3
TGTGCCAGCAATTACAGGGATGTCCCCGGGGAGCTGTTTTTT | CASNYRDVPGELFF | NA | TRBJ2-2 | NA | TRBV27
TGCGCCAGCAGCCAAATTCCGGAGGATACGCAGTATTTT | CASSQIPEDTQYF | NA | TRBJ2-3 | NA | TRBV4-1
TGTGCCAGCAGACAGGACCCTACTAGCACAGATACGCAGTATTTT | CASRQDPTSTDTQYF | NA | TRBJ2-3 | NA | TRBV6-1
TGTGCCAGCAGCCAAAACCGGCGGGGGGGCTACAATGAGCAGTTCTTC | CASSQNRRGGYNEQFF | TRBD2 | TRBJ2-1 | NA | TRBV7-9
TGTGCCAGCAGTGATACTAGCGGGGCAGACGAGCAGTACTTC | CASSDTSGADEQYF | TRBD2 | TRBJ2-7 | once | TRBV2
TGTGCCAGCAGCGGCCGGGACAGACCATACGAGCAGTACTTC | CASSGRDRPYEQYF | TRBD1 | TRBJ2-7 | NA | TRBV5-6
TGTGCCAGCAGGGACATTAACACTGAAGCTTTCTTT | CASRDINTEAFF | NA | TRBJ1-1 | few | TRBV6-6
TGTGCCAGCAGCTTGGTCCAGCGGGAGGGTGATGAGCAGTTCTTC | CASSLVQREGDEQFF | TRBD2 | TRBJ2-1 | few | TRBV5-6
TGTGCCAGCAGCTCCGCCGCAGGGGCGAGATGGGGCTACACCTTC | CASSSAAGARWGYTF | NA | TRBJ1-2 | NA | TRBV5-4
TGTGCCTGGAGAATGGGCTGGGGACTAGCAGGCACCGGGGAGCTGTTTTTT | CAWRMGWGLAGTGELFF | TRBD2 | TRBJ2-2 | NA | TRBV30
TGTGCCAGCAGCTCCGGACAGACACAAGAGACCCAGTACTTC | CASSSGQTQETQYF | NA | TRBJ2-5 | NA | TRBV5-6
TGTGCCAGCAGCGTATCGGAGGCCGGGGAGCTGTTTTTT | CASSVSEAGELFF | NA | TRBJ2-2 | NA | TRBV9
TGTGCCTGGAGCGCGGGATACAATGAGCAGTTCTTC | CAWSAGYNEQFF | NA | TRBJ2-1 | NA | TRBV30
TGTGCCAGCAGCTCGGCAGGGGCTAACTATGGCTACACCTTC | CASSSAGANYGYTF | NA | TRBJ1-2 | NA | TRBV5-7
TGTGCCAGCAGTGGGTTGCCGGGGACTAGCGGGACGTACTTCTCCTACGAGCAGTACTTC | CASSGLPGTSGTYFSYEQYF | TRBD2 | TRBJ2-7 | NA | TRBV2
TGTGCCAGCAGCTTAGCGGTGGCAGCGGGGGAGCAGTACTTC | CASSLAVAAGEQYF | TRBD2 | TRBJ2-7 | NA | TRBV7-9
TGTGCCAGCAGCCCCCATAAGGGGGTCTCCTACAATGAGCAGTTCTTC | CASSPHKGVSYNEQFF | NA | TRBJ2-1 | NA | TRBV5-8
TGTGCCAGCAGTGCGGGGGACCAGGATTCCTACGAGCAGTACTTC | CASSAGDQDSYEQYF | TRBD2 | TRBJ2-7 | few | TRBV6-6
TGTGCCAGCCGTATTAGCAATCAGCCCCAGCATTTT | CASRISNQPQHF | NA | TRBJ1-5 | NA | TRBV6-1
TGTGCCAGCAGCTTGGGGACTATCGATTCAGAGACCCAGTACTTC | CASSLGTIDSETQYF | TRBD2 | TRBJ2-5 | NA | TRBV11-2
TGTGCCAGCAGTGAAGGTCTAGCGGGAGGGCGGCAAGAGACCCAGTACTTC | CASSEGLAGGRQETQYF | TRBD2 | TRBJ2-5 | NA | TRBV2
TGTGCCAGCAGTGGCCGGACAGGGTTCGGCTACACCTTC | CASSGRTGFGYTF | TRBD1 | TRBJ1-2 | NA | TRBV28
TGCGCCAGCAGCCAAGACTCCGGGACAGGGAAGAACACTGAAGCTTTCTTT | CASSQDSGTGKNTEAFF | TRBD1 | TRBJ1-1 | NA | TRBV4-1
TGTGCCAGCAGCACCTGGACAGCAGATACGCAGTATTTT | CASSTWTADTQYF | NA | TRBJ2-3 | NA | TRBV11-2
TGTGCCAGCAGCTTGGGAGGGGAGGGCTACGAGCAGTACTTC | CASSLGGEGYEQYF | TRBD2 | TRBJ2-7 | NA | TRBV5-6
TGTGCCAGCAGCCCCCAAACGGGGGACTACGAGCAGTACTTC | CASSPQTGDYEQYF | NA | TRBJ2-7 | NA | TRBV4-2
TGTGCCAGCAGGAGGGGGAGGGGCTACGAGCAGTACTTC | CASRRGRGYEQYF | NA | TRBJ2-7 | few | TRBV11-2
TGTGCCTGCAAGACTAGCGGCGAGCAGTACTTC | CACKTSGEQYF | TRBD2 | TRBJ2-7 | few | TRBV30
TGTGCCAGCAGCCAAGGGGTCGGAGGCCTTACTAACTATGGCTACACCTTC | CASSQGVGGLTNYGYTF | NA | TRBJ1-2 | NA | TRBV4-2
TGTGCCAGCAGCCGGAGGGACCGGGAGTTCTACAATGAGCAGTTCTTC | CASSRRDREFYNEQFF | NA | TRBJ2-1 | NA | TRBV5-4
TGTGCCAGCAGTTATCAGACAGGGCTGATGAACACTGAAGCTTTCTTT | CASSYQTGLMNTEAFF | TRBD1 | TRBJ1-1 | NA | TRBV6-6
TGTGCCAGTAGTATAGATTCAGGTCGGAAGACCCAGTACTTC | CASSIDSGRKTQYF | NA | TRBJ2-5 | once | TRBV19